These 17 T cell receptor beta chains were sequenced from one sample in a study of cytomegalovirus exposure and HLA in healthy donors. Primers for the PCR totalled 60 Vbeta and 13 Jbeta. Assay: immunoSEQ multiplex PCR; the TCRdb copy retains only in-frame clones and omits some. The sample lists around 200,000 clones; 80% to 85% were seen once. The sample taken for sequencing was PBMCs. The receptor set was obtained from a man aged 35 to 55 in good health and CMV-seropositive.

This chain connects TRBV10-3 to TRBJ1-1; D might be TRBD1 (5 bases). This CDR3 comprises 12 residues. Germline assignment: CDR1 ENHRY and CDR2 SYGVKD. V shed 1 base and J shed 6 bases, with 6 bases lying between them. The CDR3 loop is CAISEWGAEAFF. CDR3 DNA: TGTGCCATCAGTGAGTGGGGGGCTGAAGCTTTCTTT.

The chain joins TRBV5-1 to TRBJ2-2, with 9 nucleotides matching TRBD1. Looked up from germline, CDR1 is SGHRS and CDR2 is YFSETQ. The CDR3 sequence is 15 residues long. The V gene end was trimmed by 4 bases and the J gene end by 6 bases; junction bases not matched to a gene: 7. CDR3 nucleotides: TGCGCCAGCAGCCTAGGACAGGGGTCAGCCGGGGAGCTGTTTTTT. Encoded protein: CASSLGQGSAGELFF. The variable domain in full, completed from reference TRBV5-1 and TRBJ2-2, reads KAGVTQTPRYLIKTRGQQVTLSCSPISGHRSVSWYQQTPGQGLQFLFEYFSETQRNKGNFPGRFSGRQFSNSRSEMNVSTLELGDSALYLCASSLGQGSAGELFFGEGSRLTVL.

The chain links TRBV7-3 to TRBJ2-3; 11 nucleotides match TRBD2. This CDR3 contains 17 residues. Germline V gene sequence: CDR1 SGHTA, CDR2 FQGTGA. Losses at the gene ends were 4 bases for V and 7 bases for J; bases not matched to a gene: 13. CDR3 in DNA: TGTGCCAGCAGCTCGTACCGGACTAGCGGGCCTTGGTATACGCAGTATTTT. Its translation: CASSSYRTSGPWYTQYF.

J is TRBJ1-5 and V is TRBV6-5; 7 positions match TRBD1. The CDR3 sequence is 15 residues long. Germline CDR1 reads MNHEY; CDR2 reads SVGAGI. J gave up 7 bases and V 6 bases, and 12 bases lay outside the gene matches. Written as DNA, the CDR3 is TGTGCCAGCAGGTCCGGGACAGTTCTGGTACAGCCCCAGCATTTT. Translating gives CASRSGTVLVQPQHF.

The rearrangement links TRBV6-1 to TRBJ1-2; the match to TRBD1 covers 7 bases. CDR3 length: 14 residues. After removal of 10 bases from V and 8 bases from J, the junction contained 16 bases not matched to a gene. The germline gives CDR1 MNHNS, CDR2 SASEGT. CDR3 loop: CATVIRQGLGGYTF. DNA of the CDR3: TGTGCCACCGTTATACGACAGGGATTGGGAGGCTACACCTTC.

This chain joins TRBV7-8 and TRBJ2-7; 14 nucleotides agree with TRBD2. Germline V gene sequence: CDR1 SGHVS, CDR2 FQNEAQ. The CDR3 consists of 17 residues. V lost 5 bases and J lost 6; bases outside the gene matches: 12. The CDR3 DNA reads TGTGCCAGCAGCCTCCGGACTAGCGGGGGGATCTCCGGCGAGCAGTACTTC. Translated, it gives CASSLRTSGGISGEQYF. Drawing the rest from reference TRBV7-8 and TRBJ2-7, the complete variable domain is GAGVSQSPRYKVAKRGQDVALRCDPISGHVSLFWYQQALGQGPEFLTYFQNEAQLDKSGLPSDRFFAERPEGSVSTLKIQRTQQEDSAVYLCASSLRTSGGISGEQYFGPGTRLTVT.

The chain links TRBV10-3 to TRBJ1-2; unclear D gene. Germline V gene lookup returns CDR1 ENHRY and CDR2 SYGVKD. The CDR3 consists of 14 residues. Trimming took off 6 bases at V and 6 bases at J, with 17 bases between the two ends. The CDR3 bases are TGTGCCATCAGGGTGGAGGGCGGCAAAAATGGCTACACCTTC. It yields the protein CAIRVEGGKNGYTF.

The J gene is TRBJ1-4, the V gene TRBV27; 7 nucleotides align to TRBD1. Per the germline V gene, CDR1 is MNHEY and CDR2 is SMNVEV (reference sequence). V was clipped by 4 bases and J by 8 bases; unmatched bases: 7. This CDR3 has 14 amino acids. In DNA, the CDR3 is TGTGCCAGCAGTTCACAGGGGCTTGGGGAAAAACTGTTTTTT. Translation gives CASSSQGLGEKLFF.

This rearrangement joins TRBV10-1 to TRBJ2-7, with 7 nucleotides matching TRBD2. Germline loops: CDR1 WNHNN, CDR2 SYGVQD (reference sequence). Losses at the gene ends were 1 base for V and 6 bases for J; bases not matched to a gene: 3. This CDR3 is built from 13 residues. The CDR3 DNA reads TGCGCCAGCAGTGAGTGGGAGGGAGCCGAGCAGTACTTC. Its protein product is CASSEWEGAEQYF.

This chain links TRBV7-2 with TRBJ2-3; TRBD2 matches 7 bases. CDR1 and CDR2 from the germline V gene are SGHTA and FQGNSA. Trimming took 3 bases from V and 1 from J; bases not matched to a gene: 4. The CDR3 consists of 15 residues. The CDR3 loop reads CASSLGGGGTDTQYF. CDR3 DNA: TGTGCCAGCAGCTTGGGTGGGGGGGGCACAGATACGCAGTATTTT. The entire variable domain, with the rest obtained from reference TRBV7-2 and TRBJ2-3, is as follows: GAGVSQSPSNKVTEKGKDVELRCDPISGHTALYWYRQSLGQGLEFLIYFQGNSAPDKSGLPSDRFSAERTGGSVSTLTIQRTQQEDSAVYLCASSLGGGGTDTQYFGPGTRLTVL.

The chain carries TRBV6-1 and TRBJ2-1, with 8 bases aligning to TRBD1. There are 12 residues in the CDR3. The junction had 1 base not matched to a gene; V was cut back by 6 bases and J by 6 bases. Germline V gene lookup returns CDR1 MNHNS and CDR2 SASEGT. DNA of the CDR3: TGTGCCAGCAGGGACAGGGCCAATGAGCAGTTCTTC. Encoded protein: CASRDRANEQFF.

This sequence joins TRBV29-1 and TRBJ1-1; no clear D. The CDR3 runs 12 residues. Trimming shortened V by 7 bases and J by 4 bases, and 13 bases separated the two germline ends. Per the germline V gene, CDR1 is SQVTM and CDR2 is ANQGSEA. CDR3 coding DNA: TGCAGCGGTGGCCAAGGCGGCACTGAAGCTTTCTTT. The encoded protein is CSGGQGGTEAFF.

As for this clone: This specimen includes other DNA sequences encoding the same CDR3. The V call is TRBV7-9, the J call TRBJ2-3; TRBD1 aligns across 7 bases. This CDR3 contains 14 residues. Germline CDR1 and CDR2: SEHNR and FQNEAQ (reference sequence). V dropped 1 base and J dropped 5; count of bases not matched to a gene: 3. This chain's CDR3 is CASSLEGGGDTQYF. CDR3 nucleotides: TGTGCCAGCAGCTTAGAAGGGGGCGGAGATACGCAGTATTTT.

This chain uses TRBV7-9 with TRBJ2-5; weak D call: TRBD2 (6 bases). V was cut by 5 bases and J by 2 bases, with 18 bases left in between. This CDR3 is built from 16 residues. The germline V gene has CDR1 SEHNR and CDR2 FQNEAQ (reference sequence). The CDR3 sequence: CASSELPGLVQETQYF. Written as DNA, the CDR3 is TGTGCCAGCAGCGAATTACCGGGACTCGTTCAAGAGACCCAGTACTTC.

This clone showed up just once. The chain is built from TRBV30 and TRBJ1-5, with 8 bases identical to TRBD1. J gave up 3 bases and V 2 bases, and 3 bases lay outside the gene matches. CDR1 is GTSNPN, CDR2 SVGIG, per germline (reference sequence). The CDR3 is 14 amino acids. Here the CDR3 DNA reads TGTGCCTGGAGTCCGGACAGGGACAATCAGCCCCAGCATTTT. Protein product: CAWSPDRDNQPQHF. Drawing the rest from reference TRBV30 and TRBJ1-5, the complete variable domain is SQTIHQWPATLVQPVGSPLSLECTVEGTSNPNLYWYRQAAGRGLQLLFYSVGIGQISSEVPQNLSASRPQDRQFILSSKKLLLSDSGFYLCAWSPDRDNQPQHFGDGTRLSIL.

The chain employs TRBV2 and TRBJ1-6, with 9 bases identical to TRBD1. CDR3 length: 13 amino acids. V shed 6 bases and J 8 bases; nucleotides not matched to a gene: 2. Germline CDR1 and CDR2: SNHLY and FYNNEI. CDR3 sequence (DNA): TGTGCCAGCAGCGGGGACAGGGATTCACCCCTCCACTTT. Protein: CASSGDRDSPLHF.

The chain carries TRBV2 and TRBJ1-1, with TRBD1 matching 8 bases. The V gene end was trimmed by 7 bases and the J gene end by 1 base; junction bases not matched to a gene: 5. CDR1 is SNHLY, CDR2 FYNNEI, per germline. This CDR3 has 14 amino acids. In DNA, the CDR3 is TGTGCCAGCATCGTTGACAGGGGGAACACTGAAGCTTTCTTT. Encoded protein: CASIVDRGNTEAFF. Looking up the rest from reference TRBV2 and TRBJ1-1 gives the full variable domain: EPEVTQTPSHQVTQMGQEVILRCVPISNHLYFYWYRQILGQKVEFLVSFYNNEISEKSEIFDDQFSVERPDGSNFTLKIRSTKLEDSAMYFCASIVDRGNTEAFFGQGTRLTVV.